This entry lists 14 T cell receptor beta chains sequenced from one sample in a study of tissue T cells after allogeneic stem cell transplantation (dated by TCRdb to 2022 to 2024). What the time point label conveys for this sample: mouse harvest day 14 after allogeneic transplant. Mouse grafts combined 10^7 T-cell-depleted bone marrow cells with 10^6 splenic CD5+ T cells, given via tail vein injection. Library preparation used the immunoSEQ multiplex PCR assay. The table was pulled from immuneACCESS by TCRdb, which kept in-frame rearrangements only. Such tables lose some clones; where checked, under half of the loss comes from unresolved V genes, and the rest has no known cause. Counted in this sample were 2,200 or so clones; around 40% of them appeared once. About 30% of the sample rests with the top ten. The material sequenced was lymph node tissue. The source is a female BALB/c mouse given C57BL/6 T cells with graft-versus-host disease after an allogeneic hematopoietic cell transplant.

Turning to this clone: A much larger clone differs from this one at a single base, so this may be a read error. The gene names here belong to mouse. The part of the CDR3 DNA that was read is TGTGCCAGCAGTCGACAGGGGGACTCCGACTACACC. Translation gives CASSRQGDSDYT. The whole CDR3 protein reads CASSRQGDSDYTF. The chain employs TRBV26 and TRBJ1-2; TRBD1 agrees at 9 bases. The read terminates 1 residue before the CDR3 end, so the remaining end is supplied by the germline J gene. This CDR3 contains 13 residues. Trimming took 4 bases from V and 3 from J; bases not matched to a gene: 0. Germline V CDR1 and CDR2: KGHPV, FQNQEV (reference sequence).

The sample holds a few counts of this clone. Germline and genes here are mouse. The read stops 1 residue short of the end of the CDR3; the missing end is completed from the germline J gene. V and J are TRBV26 and TRBJ1-2; a possible D gene is TRBD1 (5 bases). Trimming cost V 5 bases and J 0 bases, with 10 bases left between them. CDR1 is KGHPV and CDR2 is FQNQEV in the germline V gene (reference sequence). This CDR3 is 14 amino acids long. The sequenced part of the CDR3 DNA is TGTGCCAGCAGTAGGACACATGCAAACTCCGACTACACC. Translated, it gives CASSRTHANSDYT. The whole CDR3 protein reads CASSRTHANSDYTF.

Judged by abundance, this clone is large (0.1 to 1%). Gene labels here are mouse ones. The observed sequence ends 1 residue before the CDR3 terminus, with the missing tail filled in from the germline J gene. This chain joins TRBV26 and TRBJ1-3; 7 bases fit TRBD1. Trimming at V came to 4 bases and at J to 4 bases, leaving 4 bases not matched to a gene. This CDR3 is 14 amino acids long. Germline loops: CDR1 KGHPV, CDR2 FQNQEV (reference sequence). The covered CDR3 bases are TGTGCCAGCAGTCCGACAGGGTGGGGAAATACGCTCTAT. This sequence encodes CASSPTGWGNTLY. The whole CDR3 protein is CASSPTGWGNTLYF.

In this sample, this clone turned up a few times. The genes are named according to mouse. The read falls 1 residue short of the CDR3 end, and the missing part is taken from the germline J gene. The chain is built from TRBV13-1 and TRBJ2-1; 9 bases align to TRBD2. This CDR3 spans 16 amino acids. The germline gives CDR1 NSHNY, CDR2 SYGAGN. Germline trimming cut 4 bases from V and 1 base from J; bases unmatched to any gene: 6. Here the CDR3 reads CASSPLGGLNYAEQFF. The CDR3 DNA, read in part, is TGTGCCAGCAGTCCACTGGGGGGCCTGAACTATGCTGAGCAGTTC.

Of note for this clone: Gene names are the mouse ones. The CDR3 end is not reached by the read, which stops 1 residue before it; the germline J gene fills it in. V is TRBV3 and J is TRBJ2-2; TRBD1 agrees at 9 bases. Germline loops: CDR1 SNHLY, CDR2 FYNGKV (reference sequence). This CDR3 spans 16 amino acids. The V and J ends lost 5 bases and 3 bases, in that order; junction bases with no gene match: 7. This CDR3 reads CASSQLDRGDTGQLYF. The DNA read from the CDR3 is TGTGCCAGCAGCCAGCTGGACAGGGGAGACACCGGGCAGCTCTAC.

This clone occurred a few times. Gene labels here are mouse ones. The read ends 1 residue before the CDR3 terminus; that terminus is restored from the germline J gene. The sample carries other DNA sequences with the same CDR3. This chain connects TRBV26 to TRBJ2-7; D gene unclear. V was clipped by 7 bases and J by 1 base, with 5 bases between them. Germline assignment: CDR1 KGHPV and CDR2 FQNQEV (reference sequence). The CDR3 loop spans 11 amino acids. CDR3 sequence reads: CASTGSYEQYF. The CDR3 bases that were read are TGTGCCAGCACCGGGTCCTATGAACAGTAC.

Notes on this clone: All gene names here are mouse names. The read halts 1 residue ahead of the CDR3 end, with the missing end drawn from the germline J gene. The V and J genes are TRBV26 and TRBJ2-3; TRBD1 matches 8 bases. Germline CDR1 is KGHPV and CDR2 is FQNQEV (reference sequence). The CDR3 covers 15 residues. V trimming: 3 bases; J trimming: 2 bases; junction bases outside the gene matches: 4. CDR3 bases read: TGTGCCAGCAGTCTACGGACAGGGATTGCAGAAACGCTGTAT. It specifies CASSLRTGIAETLY. From start to end, the CDR3 is CASSLRTGIAETLYF. Drawing the rest from reference TRBV26 and TRBJ2-3, the complete variable domain is NSKVIQTPRYLVKGQGQKAKMRCIPEKGHPVVFWYQQNKNNEFKFLINFQNQEVLQQIDMTEKRFSAECPSNSPCSLEIQSSEAGDSALYLCASSLRTGIAETLYFGSGTRLTVL.

On this clone itself: Gene names are the mouse ones. The DNA ends 1 residue before the CDR3 does, and the rest of the CDR3 is filled in from the germline J gene. The V gene is TRBV26, the J gene TRBJ1-1, with D unresolved. The CDR3 consists of 13 residues. Trimming shortened V by 2 bases and J by 3 bases, and 7 bases separated the two germline ends. Germline CDR1 is KGHPV and CDR2 is FQNQEV (reference sequence). The sequenced CDR3 bases are TGTGCCAGCAGTCTGGGTGCGGACACAGAAGTCTTC. As protein: CASSLGADTEVF. In full, the CDR3 is CASSLGADTEVFF. Complete variable domain (other parts from reference TRBV26 and TRBJ1-1): NSKVIQTPRYLVKGQGQKAKMRCIPEKGHPVVFWYQQNKNNEFKFLINFQNQEVLQQIDMTEKRFSAECPSNSPCSLEIQSSEAGDSALYLCASSLGADTEVFFGKGTRLTVV.

As regards this clone: Mouse germline and gene names are used. Read coverage stops 1 residue before the CDR3 terminus; the germline J gene supplies the remainder. The chain employs TRBV13-3 and TRBJ2-7, with D tentatively TRBD1 or TRBD2 (5 bases each). The CDR3 runs to 11 residues. Germline V gene lookup returns CDR1 NNHDY and CDR2 SYVADS. Trimming shortened V by 5 bases and J by 6 bases, and 9 bases separated the two germline ends. Partial CDR3 DNA: TGTGCCAGCAGGACGGGGGTTGAACAGTAC. This gives the protein CASRTGVEQY. The entire CDR3 reads CASRTGVEQYF.

Notes on this clone: Gene labels here are mouse ones. The CDR3 end is not reached by the read, which stops 1 residue before it; the germline J gene fills it in. J is TRBJ1-1 and V is TRBV26; D call uncertain. With 6 bases removed from V and 1 base from J, the gap between germline ends came to 9 bases. The CDR3 loop spans 13 amino acids. CDR1 KGHPV and CDR2 FQNQEV come from the germline V gene (reference sequence). The CDR3 bases that were read are TGTGCCAGCAGCCTGGATAGAAACACAGAAGTCTTC. Residues: CASSLDRNTEVF. The complete CDR3 protein is CASSLDRNTEVFF.

This clone was observed a handful of times. These gene names are mouse names. The CDR3 extends 1 residue past the end of the read, so its final part is completed from the germline J gene. The rearrangement links TRBV31 to TRBJ1-5; D is undetermined. V shed 0 bases and J shed 8 bases, with 8 bases lying between them. The CDR3 has 12 residues. The germline CDR1 and CDR2 sequences are GKSSPN and SITVG. The CDR3 reads CAWSLGGEAPLF. The CDR3 DNA, read in part, is TGTGCCTGGAGTCTAGGCGGAGAGGCTCCGCTT.

With respect to this clone: Mouse germline and gene names are used. The read stops 1 residue short of the end of the CDR3; the missing end is completed from the germline J gene. The chain combines TRBV1 with TRBJ2-1; 9 nucleotides line up with TRBD2. Trimming removed 3 bases from V and 7 bases from J; junction bases left unmatched: 4. CDR1 is NSQYPW, CDR2 LRSPGD, per germline (reference sequence). CDR3 length equals 14 residues. The CDR3 DNA, read in part, is TGCACCTGCAGTGCCGACTGGGGGAGCGCTGAGCAGTTC. It yields the protein CTCSADWGSAEQF. The complete CDR3 reads CTCSADWGSAEQFF.

Regarding this clone: Gene names and germline match the mouse. The CDR3 is cut off 1 residue early in the read; its end comes from the germline J gene. The V and J genes are TRBV26 and TRBJ2-5; D possibly corresponds to TRBD2 (7 bases). Germline assignment: CDR1 KGHPV and CDR2 FQNQEV (reference sequence). V was clipped by 2 bases and J by 3 bases, with 9 bases between them. The CDR3 covers 14 residues. Partial CDR3 DNA: TGTGCCAGCAGTCTGGGGGGGCGGCAAGACACCCAGTAC. Translating it yields CASSLGGRQDTQY. In full, the CDR3 is CASSLGGRQDTQYF.

About this clone itself: The gene symbols are mouse symbols. From the germline J gene comes the end of the CDR3, since the read stops 1 residue before it. The chain combines TRBV2 with TRBJ2-3, with D uncertain. With 0 bases removed from V and 0 bases from J, the gap between germline ends came to 4 bases. Germline CDR1 and CDR2: LGHNA and YSYQKL. This CDR3 has 14 amino acids. CDR3: CASSQEISAETLYF. The sequenced CDR3 bases are TGTGCCAGCAGCCAAGAGATTAGTGCAGAAACGCTGTAT.